One and the same sample provided the 4 T cell receptor beta chains below, sequenced in a study of tumor-infiltrating lymphocytes in glioblastoma multiforme. Multiple V-beta primers and a C-beta primer amplified TCRB from RNA. TCRdb processed the multiplex PCR reads anew with MiXCR; each CDR3 protein has one entry. The sample comprises approximately 30,000 distinct CDR3 sequences, roughly three fifths of which are singletons, and roughly a third rests with the top ten. Sequenced sample: brain tumor tissue. The receptors come from a male donor with glioblastoma.

On this clonotype: One end of the junction fails to match germline, which may point to a read error. The J gene is TRBJ1-2, the V gene TRBV4-1; no definite D call. CDR3 size: 16 residues. Per germline, CDR1 MGHRA and CDR2 YSYEKL. The CDR3 coding sequence is TGCGCCAGCAGCCAAGATCTGGGGTTGTCTTACTATTGCTACACCTTC. Its translation: CASSQDLGLSYYCYTF.

In the case of this clonotype: This may stem from a read error, because a much larger clone lies one nucleotide away. This chain joins TRBV30 and TRBJ2-1; the D gene is possibly TRBD1 (5 bases). Germline V gives CDR1 GTSNPN, CDR2 SVGIG (reference sequence). The CDR3 runs to 12 residues. CDR3 nucleotides: TGTGCCTTGAGTTACAGGTACAATGAGCAGTTCTTC. This sequence encodes CALSYRYNEQFF.

This clonotype was seen many times. The rearrangement links TRBV7-9 to TRBJ2-7, with 7 positions matching TRBD2. V lost 1 base and J lost 4; bases outside the gene matches: 7. The germline CDR1 and CDR2 sequences are SEHNR and FQNEAQ (reference sequence). The CDR3 sequence is 15 residues long. The CDR3 nucleotides read TGTGCCAGCAGCTTAGGGGCTAGCGGAGCTTACGAGCAGTACTTC. This gives the protein CASSLGASGAYEQYF.

This clonotype was recorded only once. One junction end does not reproduce the germline sequence, and a read error may be involved. The genes are TRBV10-2 and TRBJ2-3; D uncertain. The germline CDR1 and CDR2 sequences are WSHSY and SAAADI. The CDR3 length is 14 residues. The CDR3 DNA follows: TGCGCCAGCAGTGGTCTAGTTAACGCAGATACACAGTATTTT. It yields the protein CASSGLVNADTQYF.